This is a list of T cell receptor beta chains from one sample in a study of cytomegalovirus exposure and HLA in healthy donors. TCRdb's table, derived via immunoSEQ multiplex PCR, lists solely in-frame clones and lacks some. The table shows roughly 150,000 clones, with 82% occurring only once. What was sequenced was PBMCs. The receptor source for this set is a girl aged 10-17 years in good health and CMV-seropositive. CDR3s include the opening cysteine and the closing phenylalanine or tryptophan. The D gene is left open where the match is weak. Expanded clones are given a class, and other clones once, few, many or no size at all.

CDR3: CASSRQGDSNQPQHF; DNA: TGTGCCAGTAGTAGACAGGGGGATAGCAATCAGCCCCAGCATTTT; J: TRBJ1-5; V: TRBV19; D: TRBD1; size: NA
CDR3: CASSLVGQPGEKLFF; DNA: TGTGCCAGCAGCTTAGTGGGACAGCCTGGTGAAAAACTGTTTTTT; J: TRBJ1-4; V: TRBV7-9; D: TRBD1; size: NA
CDR3: CASSDEMTSGNTDTQYF; DNA: TGCGCCAGCAGCGACGAAATGACTAGCGGGAACACAGATACGCAGTATTTT; J: TRBJ2-3; V: TRBV5-1; D: TRBD2; size: NA
CDR3: CASSDHGVGELFF; DNA: TGTGCCAGCAGTGACCACGGGGTCGGGGAGCTGTTTTTT; J: TRBJ2-2; V: TRBV25-1; D: NA; size: NA
CDR3: CASSADTSGEGADTQYF; DNA: TGTGCCAGCAGTGCGGATACTAGCGGGGAAGGGGCAGATACGCAGTATTTT; J: TRBJ2-3; V: TRBV27; D: TRBD2; size: NA
CDR3: CASSTGVGTDTQYF; DNA: TGTGCCAGCAGTACAGGGGTGGGCACAGATACGCAGTATTTT; J: TRBJ2-3; V: TRBV2; D: TRBD1; size: NA
CDR3: CACHRTGYGYTF; DNA: TGTGCCTGCCACCGGACAGGCTATGGCTACACCTTC; J: TRBJ1-2; V: TRBV30; D: TRBD1; size: NA
CDR3: CASSREAKAFF; DNA: TGTGCCAGCAGTCGGGAGGCGAAAGCTTTCTTT; J: TRBJ1-1; V: TRBV6-5; D: NA; size: NA
CDR3: CASSLVGPTQETQYF; DNA: TGTGCCAGCAGCTTGGTTGGGCCCACCCAAGAGACCCAGTACTTC; J: TRBJ2-5; V: TRBV5-4; D: NA; size: NA
CDR3: CASSETTALGYTF; DNA: TGTGCCAGCAGTGAAACGACAGCCTTGGGCTACACCTTC; J: TRBJ1-2; V: TRBV2; D: NA; size: NA
CDR3: CASSLVVGRWEGTKGTDTQYF; DNA: TGTGCCAGCAGCTTAGTAGTGGGCCGGTGGGAGGGGACCAAAGGAACAGATACGCAGTATTTT; J: TRBJ2-3; V: TRBV7-8; D: TRBD2; size: few
CDR3: CASSLDRGRGSGTQYF; DNA: TGCGCCAGCAGCTTGGATAGGGGCAGGGGGTCAGGTACGCAGTATTTT; J: TRBJ2-3; V: TRBV5-1; D: TRBD1; size: NA
CDR3: CASSPWTGLNTEAFF; DNA: TGTGCCAGCAGTCCGTGGACAGGACTGAACACTGAAGCTTTCTTT; J: TRBJ1-1; V: TRBV27; D: TRBD1; size: NA
CDR3: CASSKIFGVTNEKLFF; DNA: TGTGCCAGCAGCAAAATTTTCGGGGTAACTAATGAAAAACTGTTTTTT; J: TRBJ1-4; V: TRBV21-1; D: NA; size: NA
CDR3: CASSPGTGDHEQYF; DNA: TGTGCCAGCTCACCTGGGACAGGGGACCACGAGCAGTACTTC; J: TRBJ2-7; V: TRBV18; D: TRBD1; size: NA
CDR3: CATSREREQGATNEKLFF; DNA: TGTGCCACCAGCAGGGAGAGAGAACAGGGGGCGACTAATGAAAAACTGTTTTTT; J: TRBJ1-4; V: TRBV15; D: TRBD1; size: NA
CDR3: CAWSFPSGSYNEQFF; DNA: TGTGCCTGGAGTTTCCCTAGCGGGTCCTACAATGAGCAGTTCTTC; J: TRBJ2-1; V: TRBV30; D: TRBD2; size: NA
CDR3: CASSQSSGGARRNEQFF; DNA: TGTGCCAGCAGCCAATCTAGCGGGGGGGCGCGGAGGAATGAGCAGTTCTTC; J: TRBJ2-1; V: TRBV25-1; D: TRBD2; size: NA
CDR3: CASSPKIGQDSGNTIYF; DNA: TGTGCCAGCTCACCTAAGATCGGACAGGACTCTGGAAACACCATATATTTT; J: TRBJ1-3; V: TRBV18; D: TRBD1; size: NA
CDR3: CASSRGLETQYF; DNA: TGTGCCTCCTCCAGGGGGCTAGAGACCCAGTACTTC; J: TRBJ2-5; V: TRBV7-9; D: TRBD1; size: NA